Sequencing of this T cell receptor (beta chain) was carried out in a study of cytomegalovirus exposure and HLA in healthy donors. Study background: Drawn from HLA-typed donors, 83 million or so unique TCRs were held in an early data release.

With regard to this clone: What it binds is not known.

Study-wide results and caveats: Donors belonging to an Asian-associated ancestry cluster reportedly showed fewer N-insertions in productive TCRs than the roughly 680-donor mean, according to what a later analysis found. In a later analysis, V- and J-gene trimming of beta chains associated with a DCLRE1C missense variant, replicated independently. As a later analysis revealed, most CMV-associated TCR beta chains appeared HLA-restricted.

PCR involved 60 Vbeta and 13 Jbeta primers. Clones were read by immunoSEQ multiplex PCR, and TCRdb kept only the in-frame ones, dropping some. The top ten hold under 8% of the sample, which has nearly 110,000 clones, under 80% seen once. The CDR3 length is 16 residues. Per the germline V gene, CDR1 is LGHNT and CDR2 is FRNRAP. V trimming: 2 bases; J trimming: 7 bases; junction bases outside the gene matches: 9. The chain is built from TRBV12-5 and TRBJ1-1; 11 bases agree with TRBD1. Material: PBMCs. This TCR was recovered from a woman between 45 and 65 years old in good health and CMV-seropositive. CDR3 residues: CASGLPPGGQGGEAFF. Written as DNA, the CDR3 is TGTGCTAGTGGTTTGCCCCCGGGGGGACAGGGGGGTGAAGCTTTCTTT.